The T cell receptor (beta chain) under discussion was sequenced for a study of T cell clones after liver transplantation. Study as a whole: As an antigen-independent comparator, third-party-reactive TCRbeta sequences came from pre-transplant mixed lymphocyte reactions.

After removal of 4 bases from V and 0 bases from J, the junction contained 9 bases not matched to a gene. There are 16 residues in the CDR3. The germline CDR1 and CDR2 sequences are SQVTM and ANQGSEA. Method: immunoSEQ multiplex PCR; TCRdb's copy keeps in-frame clones and lacks some. The sample lists more than 45,000 clones, about 73% occurring once. Notes on the study in general: Low donor cell numbers restricted donor-reactive repertoire measurement in a couple of subjects.

Points on this clone: Its antigen is undetermined.

The sequence was collected from a human patient who received a liver transplant. The T cells may partly be graft donor cells. The sample was CD4+ T cells from blood, taken at the approximately 16-month timepoint. The chain employs TRBV29-1 and TRBJ1-3; 7 nucleotides align to TRBD1. The CDR3 is CSVGGTASSSGNTIYF. The CDR3 nucleotides are TGCAGCGTTGGGGGGACAGCCTCGAGCTCTGGAAACACCATATATTTT.